Listed below are T cell receptor beta chains from one sample, sequenced in a study of blood T cell repertoires in COVID-19. TCRdb's copy holds only in-frame clones and misses some; the assay was immunoSEQ multiplex PCR. The data show about 230,000 clones, with around nine tenths seen just once and 2.5% to 3.5% held by the top ten. The sequenced sample consisted of peripheral blood. These receptors were obtained from a woman aged 60-70 years with acute or convalescent COVID-19. The CDR3 runs from the conserved cysteine through the conserved F or W. A D gene is named only where the DNA matches it firmly. The size entry is marked missing in some rows and otherwise reads once, few, many or a size class.

d_gene	abundance	j_gene	v_gene	CDR3aa	CDR3nt
NA	few	TRBJ2-7	TRBV5-1	CASSLYLGTYEQYF	TGCGCCAGCAGCTTATACCTCGGGACCTACGAGCAGTACTTC
NA	NA	TRBJ1-4	TRBV15	CATSRDLVEKLFF	TGTGCCACCAGCAGAGATCTAGTTGAAAAACTGTTTTTT
NA	NA	TRBJ2-5	TRBV11-2	CASSLSRSVETQYF	TGTGCCAGCAGCTTAAGTCGCAGCGTAGAGACCCAGTACTTC
TRBD1	NA	TRBJ1-6	TRBV3-1/TRBV3-2	CASSGSGQANSPLHF	TGTGCCAGCAGTGGGAGCGGACAGGCCAATTCACCCCTCCACTTT
NA	NA	TRBJ1-3	TRBV28	CASSTGGYTIYF	TGTGCCAGCAGCACGGGGGGCTACACCATATATTTT
TRBD1	few	TRBJ1-1	TRBV7-9	CASSSAGGRLNTEAFF	TGTGCCAGCAGCTCTGCAGGGGGTCGGTTGAACACTGAAGCTTTCTTT
NA	NA	TRBJ1-1	TRBV6-5	CASSPLYSLNTEAFF	TGTGCCAGCAGCCCCCTGTACAGCCTGAACACTGAAGCTTTCTTT
NA	NA	TRBJ1-2	TRBV5-4	CASSLQGAYGYTF	TGTGCCAGCAGCTTGCAGGGCGCCTATGGCTACACCTTC
TRBD2	NA	TRBJ2-1	TRBV5-6	CASSLAGSGNGEQFF	TGTGCCAGCAGCTTGGCCGGTAGCGGGAACGGTGAGCAGTTCTTC
NA	NA	TRBJ2-5	TRBV27	CASSTGETQYF	TGTGCCAGCAGTACCGGAGAGACCCAGTACTTC
TRBD2	NA	TRBJ2-3	TRBV11-3	CASSLGTSGRTDTQYF	TGTGCCAGCAGCTTAGGGACTAGCGGGAGAACAGATACGCAGTATTTT
TRBD2	NA	TRBJ2-7	TRBV19	CASSLGGLARSYEQYF	TGTGCCAGTAGCCTCGGGGGACTAGCGCGGTCCTACGAGCAGTACTTC
NA	NA	TRBJ1-2	TRBV10-2	CASRGGNYGYTF	TGCGCCAGCAGGGGGGGGAACTATGGCTACACCTTC
TRBD2	NA	TRBJ2-5	TRBV7-2	CASSLMGLAEVGETQYF	TGTGCCAGCAGCTTAATGGGACTAGCAGAGGTGGGCGAGACCCAGTACTTC
NA	NA	TRBJ1-2	TRBV5-1	CASSLNDLRDQGGYTF	TGCGCCAGCAGCTTGAACGACCTCCGGGACCAGGGGGGCTACACCTTC
NA	NA	TRBJ1-3	TRBV30	CAWSRSGNTIYF	TGTGCCTGGAGTCGGAGTGGAAACACCATATATTTT
NA	NA	TRBJ2-7	TRBV28	CASKLGHPQTYEQYF	TGTGCCAGCAAACTGGGGCACCCCCAAACCTACGAGCAGTACTTC
NA	NA	TRBJ1-2	TRBV28	CASKPQGQGYGYTF	TGTGCCAGCAAACCTCAGGGTCAGGGCTATGGCTACACCTTC